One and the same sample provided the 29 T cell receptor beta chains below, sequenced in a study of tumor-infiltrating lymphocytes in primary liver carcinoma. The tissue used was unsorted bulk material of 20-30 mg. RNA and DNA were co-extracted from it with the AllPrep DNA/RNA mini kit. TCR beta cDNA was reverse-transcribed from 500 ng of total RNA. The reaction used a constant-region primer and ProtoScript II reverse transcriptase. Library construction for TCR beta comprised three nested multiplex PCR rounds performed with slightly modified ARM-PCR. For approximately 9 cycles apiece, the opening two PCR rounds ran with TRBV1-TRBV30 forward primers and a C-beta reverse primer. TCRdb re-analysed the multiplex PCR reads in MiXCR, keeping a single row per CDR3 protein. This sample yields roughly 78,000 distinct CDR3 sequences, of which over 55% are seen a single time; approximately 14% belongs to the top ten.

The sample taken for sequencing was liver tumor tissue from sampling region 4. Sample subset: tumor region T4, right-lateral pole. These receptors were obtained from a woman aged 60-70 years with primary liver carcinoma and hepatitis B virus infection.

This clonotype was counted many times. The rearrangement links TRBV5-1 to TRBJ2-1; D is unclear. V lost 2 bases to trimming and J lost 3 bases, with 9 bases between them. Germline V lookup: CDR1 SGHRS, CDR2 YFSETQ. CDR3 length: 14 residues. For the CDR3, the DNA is TGCGCCAGCAGCTTTACCCTAGGCTACAATGAGCAGTTCTTC. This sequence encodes CASSFTLGYNEQFF.

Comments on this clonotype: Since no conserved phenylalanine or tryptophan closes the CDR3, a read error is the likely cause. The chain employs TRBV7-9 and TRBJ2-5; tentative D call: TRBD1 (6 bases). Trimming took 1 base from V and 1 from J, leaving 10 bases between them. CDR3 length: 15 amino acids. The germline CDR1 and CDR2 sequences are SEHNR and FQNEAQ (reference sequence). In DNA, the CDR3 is TGTGCCAGCAGCTTAGGGACAGAGGCCCAAGAGACCCAGTACTCC. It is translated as CASSLGTEAQETQYS.

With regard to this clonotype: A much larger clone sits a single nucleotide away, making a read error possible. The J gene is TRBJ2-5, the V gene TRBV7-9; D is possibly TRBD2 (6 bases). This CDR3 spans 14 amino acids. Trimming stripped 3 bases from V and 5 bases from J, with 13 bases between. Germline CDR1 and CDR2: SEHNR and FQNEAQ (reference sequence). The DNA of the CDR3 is TGTGCCAGCAGCTTTGGACACCGGGGGGAGACCCAGTACTTC. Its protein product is CASSFGHRGETQYF.

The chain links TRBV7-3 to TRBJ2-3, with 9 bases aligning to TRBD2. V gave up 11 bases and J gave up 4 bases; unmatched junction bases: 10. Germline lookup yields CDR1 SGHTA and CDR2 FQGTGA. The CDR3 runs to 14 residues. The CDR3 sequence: CAGTTGLAADTQYF. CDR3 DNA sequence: TGTGCCGGCACCACGGGACTAGCAGCAGATACGCAGTATTTT. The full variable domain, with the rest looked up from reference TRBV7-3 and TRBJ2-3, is GAGVSQTPSNKVTEKGKYVELRCDPISGHTALYWYRQSLGQGPEFLIYFQGTGAADDSGLPNDRFFAVRPEGSVSTLKIQRTERGDSAVYLCAGTTGLAADTQYFGPGTRLTVL.

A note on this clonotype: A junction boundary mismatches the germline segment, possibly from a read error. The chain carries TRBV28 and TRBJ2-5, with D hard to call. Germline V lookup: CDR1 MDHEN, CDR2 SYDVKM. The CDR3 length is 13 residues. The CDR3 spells CASSPRSLEIQYF. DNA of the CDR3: TGTGCCAGCAGCCCCCGTTCGTTAGAGATCCAGTACTTC.

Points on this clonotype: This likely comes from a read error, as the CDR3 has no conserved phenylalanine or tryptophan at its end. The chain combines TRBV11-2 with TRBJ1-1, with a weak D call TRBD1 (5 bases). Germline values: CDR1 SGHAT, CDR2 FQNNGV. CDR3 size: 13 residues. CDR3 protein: CAGSLRVEGEAFL. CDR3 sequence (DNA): TGTGCCGGCAGCTTGAGAGTGGAGGGGGAAGCTTTCCTT.

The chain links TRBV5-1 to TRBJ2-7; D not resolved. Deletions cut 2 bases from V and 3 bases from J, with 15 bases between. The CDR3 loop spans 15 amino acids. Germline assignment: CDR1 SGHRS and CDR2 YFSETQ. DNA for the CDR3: TGCGCCAGCAGCTTTAACCCAGGATTGGACTACGAGCAGTACTTC. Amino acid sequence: CASSFNPGLDYEQYF.

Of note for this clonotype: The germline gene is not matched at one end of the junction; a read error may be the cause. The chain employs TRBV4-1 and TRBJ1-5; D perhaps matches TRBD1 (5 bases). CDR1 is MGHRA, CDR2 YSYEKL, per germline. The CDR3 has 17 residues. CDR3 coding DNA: TGCGCTAGCAGCCGCACCACGGGGGGGAATAGCAATCAGCCCCAGCGTTTT. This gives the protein CASSRTTGGNSNQPQRF.

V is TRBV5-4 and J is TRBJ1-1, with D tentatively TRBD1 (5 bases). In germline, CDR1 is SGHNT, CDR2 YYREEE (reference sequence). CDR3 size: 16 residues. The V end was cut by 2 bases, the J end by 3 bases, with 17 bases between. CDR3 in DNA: TGTGCCAGCAGCTTCGGACTTGAGCGGGGGGACACTGAAGCTTTCTTT. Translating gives CASSFGLERGDTEAFF.

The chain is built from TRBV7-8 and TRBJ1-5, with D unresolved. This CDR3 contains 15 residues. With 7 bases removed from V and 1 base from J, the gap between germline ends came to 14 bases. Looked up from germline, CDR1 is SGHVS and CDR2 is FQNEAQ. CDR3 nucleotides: TGTGCCAGCATGGAGGAACGGAGCAGCAATCAGCCCCAGCATTTT. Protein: CASMEERSSNQPQHF.

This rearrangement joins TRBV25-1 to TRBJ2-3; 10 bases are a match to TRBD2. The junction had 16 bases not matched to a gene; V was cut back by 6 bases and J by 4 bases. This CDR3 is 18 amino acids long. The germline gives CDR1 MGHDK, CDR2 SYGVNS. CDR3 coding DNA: TGTGCCAGCAGCAAAACAGGGGCTAGCGGGAGAGTCGCAGATACGCAGTATTTT. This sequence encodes CASSKTGASGRVADTQYF.

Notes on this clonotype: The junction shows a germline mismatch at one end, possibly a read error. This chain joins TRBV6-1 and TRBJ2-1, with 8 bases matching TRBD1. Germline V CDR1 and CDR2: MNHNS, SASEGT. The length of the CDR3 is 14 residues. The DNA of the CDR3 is TGTGCCAGCAGTGAGCAACAGGGGGTTTCTGAGCATTTCTTT. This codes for CASSEQQGVSEHFF.

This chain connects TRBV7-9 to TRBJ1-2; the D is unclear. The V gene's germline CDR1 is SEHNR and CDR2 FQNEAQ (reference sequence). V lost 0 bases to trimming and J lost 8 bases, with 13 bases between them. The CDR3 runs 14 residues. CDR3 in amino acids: CASSLAHGERGYTF. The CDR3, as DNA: TGTGCCAGCAGCTTAGCGCACGGGGAGCGGGGCTACACCTTC. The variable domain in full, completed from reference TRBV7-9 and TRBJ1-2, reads DTGVSQNPRHKITKRGQNVTFRCDPISEHNRLYWYRQTLGQGPEFLTYFQNEAQLEKSRLLSDRFSAERPKGSFSTLEIQRTEQGDSAMYLCASSLAHGERGYTFGSGTRLTVV.

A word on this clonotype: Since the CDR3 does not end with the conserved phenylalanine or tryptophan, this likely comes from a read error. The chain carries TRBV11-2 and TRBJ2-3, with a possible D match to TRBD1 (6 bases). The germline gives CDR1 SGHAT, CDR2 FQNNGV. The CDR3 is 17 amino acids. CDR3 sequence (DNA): TGTGCCAGCAGCTTAGAGGTTCGGACAGAGGTCACAAATACGCAGTATCTT. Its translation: CASSLEVRTEVTNTQYL.

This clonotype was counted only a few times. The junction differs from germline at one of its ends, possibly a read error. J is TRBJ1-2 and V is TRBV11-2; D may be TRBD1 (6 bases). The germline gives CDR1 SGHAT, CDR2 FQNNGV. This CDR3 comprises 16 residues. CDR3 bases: TGTGTCAGCGGCCTCGGGACACCGGGGGGGTTCTATGGCTACACCTTC. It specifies CVSGLGTPGGFYGYTF.

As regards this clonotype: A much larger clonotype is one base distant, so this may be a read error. CDR3 sequence (DNA): TGTGCCAGCAGTCTAGTACTATTATCGGACACAGATACGCAGTATTTT. This gives the protein CASSLVLLSDTDTQYF. The chain has TRBV28 and TRBJ2-3; D is ambiguous. The CDR3 loop spans 16 amino acids. Germline assignment: CDR1 MDHEN and CDR2 SYDVKM. V lost 5 bases and J 2 bases, leaving 17 bases between the germline ends.

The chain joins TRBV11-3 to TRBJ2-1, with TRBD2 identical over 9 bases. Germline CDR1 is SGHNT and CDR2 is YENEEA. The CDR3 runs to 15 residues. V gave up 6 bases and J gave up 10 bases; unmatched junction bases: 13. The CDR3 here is CASRPIAGALVEQFF. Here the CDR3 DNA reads TGTGCCAGCAGACCTATAGCGGGGGCCCTCGTCGAGCAGTTCTTC. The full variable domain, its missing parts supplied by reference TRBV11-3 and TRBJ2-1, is EAGVVQSPRYKIIEKKQPVAFWCNPISGHNTLYWYLQNLGQGPELLIRYENEEAVDDSQLPKDRFSAERLKGVDSTLKIQPAELGDSAVYLCASRPIAGALVEQFFGPGTRLTVL.

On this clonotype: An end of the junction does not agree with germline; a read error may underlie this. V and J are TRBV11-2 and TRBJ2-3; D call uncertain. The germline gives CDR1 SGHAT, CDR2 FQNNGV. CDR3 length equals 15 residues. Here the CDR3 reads CASRPTTSSTDTRYF. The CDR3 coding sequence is TGTGCCAGCAGGCCGACGACGTCCAGCACAGATACGCGGTATTTT.

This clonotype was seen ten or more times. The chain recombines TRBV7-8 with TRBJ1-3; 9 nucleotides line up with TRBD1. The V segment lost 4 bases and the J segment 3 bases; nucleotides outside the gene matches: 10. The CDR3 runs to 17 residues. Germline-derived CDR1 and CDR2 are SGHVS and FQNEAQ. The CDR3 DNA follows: TGTGCCAGCAGCTCGAACGAACAGGGGGCGCGTGGAAACACCATATATTTT. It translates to CASSSNEQGARGNTIYF.

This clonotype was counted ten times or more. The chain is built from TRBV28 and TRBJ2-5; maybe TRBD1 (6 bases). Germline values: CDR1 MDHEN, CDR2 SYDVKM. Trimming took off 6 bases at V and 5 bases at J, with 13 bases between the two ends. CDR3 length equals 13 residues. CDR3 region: CASRQQGWETQYF. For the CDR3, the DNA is TGTGCCAGCAGGCAACAGGGATGGGAGACCCAGTACTTC.

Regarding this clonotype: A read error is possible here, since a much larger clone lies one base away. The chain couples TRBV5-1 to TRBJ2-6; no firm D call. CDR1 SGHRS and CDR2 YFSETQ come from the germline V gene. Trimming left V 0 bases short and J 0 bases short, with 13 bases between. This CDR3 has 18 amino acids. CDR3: CASSLEVAVRSGANVLTF. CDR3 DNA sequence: TGCGCCAGCAGCTTGGAGGTAGCTGTCCGCTCTGGGGCCAACGTCCTGACTTTC. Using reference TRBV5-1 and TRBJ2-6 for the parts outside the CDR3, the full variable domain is KAGVTQTPRYLIKTRGQQVTLSCSPISGHRSVSWYQQTPGQGLQFLFEYFSETQRNKGNFPGRFSGRQFSNSRSEMNVSTLELGDSALYLCASSLEVAVRSGANVLTFGAGSRLTVL.

The CDR3 DNA reads as TGTGCCAGCAGCCAAAGGAGGACGGGTGTGCAGTTCTTC. It specifies CASSQRRTGVQFF. The J gene is TRBJ2-1, the V gene TRBV14, with a tentative D call TRBD2 (5 bases). V lost 2 bases and J 12 bases, leaving 14 bases between the germline ends. This CDR3 has 13 amino acids. The germline V gene encodes CDR1 SGHDN and CDR2 FVKESK.

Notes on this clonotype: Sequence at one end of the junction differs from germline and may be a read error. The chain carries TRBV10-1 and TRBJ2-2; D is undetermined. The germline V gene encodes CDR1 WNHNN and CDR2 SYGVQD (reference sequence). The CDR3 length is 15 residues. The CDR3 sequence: CARSGGFPNTGELFF. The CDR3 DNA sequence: TGCGCCAGAAGTGGTGGCTTCCCGAACACCGGGGAGCTGTTTTTT.

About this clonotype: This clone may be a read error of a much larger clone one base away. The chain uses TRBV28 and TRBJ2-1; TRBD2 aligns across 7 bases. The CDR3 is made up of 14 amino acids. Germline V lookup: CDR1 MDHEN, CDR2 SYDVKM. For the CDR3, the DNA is TGTACCAGCACCCAACGGGACTATGCTGATGAGCAGTTCTTC. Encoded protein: CTSTQRDYADEQFF.

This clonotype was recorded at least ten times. The CDR3 DNA reads as TGTGCCAGCAGTTTAAAGTTCCGAGGTAGCGGGCAGTTCTTC. Amino acid sequence: CASSLKFRGSGQFF. This rearrangement joins TRBV12-3 or TRBV12-4 to TRBJ2-1; D may be TRBD2 (6 bases). The CDR3 has 14 residues. The V gene lost 2 bases and the J gene lost 12 bases, with 17 bases spanning the gap.

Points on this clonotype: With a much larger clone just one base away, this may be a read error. In DNA, the CDR3 is TGTGCCATCAAGGGGGGACTCGGGGCAGATACGCAGTATTTT. This translates into CAIKGGLGADTQYF. J is TRBJ2-3 and V is TRBV10-3; D may be TRBD1 or TRBD2 (6 bases each). CDR1 and CDR2 (germline): ENHRY, SYGVKD. The CDR3 extends over 14 amino acids. Trimming took off 7 bases at V and 4 bases at J, with 15 bases between the two ends.

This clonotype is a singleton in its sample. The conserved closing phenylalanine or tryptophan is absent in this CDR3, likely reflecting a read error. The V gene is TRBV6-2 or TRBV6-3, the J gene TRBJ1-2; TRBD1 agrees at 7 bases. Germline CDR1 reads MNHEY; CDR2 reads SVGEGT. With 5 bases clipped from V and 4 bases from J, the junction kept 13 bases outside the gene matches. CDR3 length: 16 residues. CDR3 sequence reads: CASSKGPDRSAYGYTI. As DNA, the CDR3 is TGTGCCAGCAGTAAAGGGCCGGACAGGTCCGCCTATGGCTACACCATC.

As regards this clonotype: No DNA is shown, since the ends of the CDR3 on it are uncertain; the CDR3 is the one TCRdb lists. This chain's CDR3 is CSSTVGQGTFF. The chain joins TRBV12-3 or TRBV12-4 to TRBJ1-1; the table's D call of TRBD1 was not tested on the DNA. Termini included, the CDR3 measures 11 amino acids.

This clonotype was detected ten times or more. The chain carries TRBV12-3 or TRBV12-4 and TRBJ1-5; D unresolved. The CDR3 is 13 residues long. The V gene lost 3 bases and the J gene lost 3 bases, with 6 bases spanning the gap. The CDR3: CASSFNTNQPQHF. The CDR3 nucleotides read TGTGCCAGCAGTTTCAACACCAATCAGCCCCAGCATTTT.